Below are 10 T cell receptor beta chains sequenced from a single sample in a study of cytomegalovirus exposure and HLA in healthy donors. Researchers ran the PCR with 60 Vbeta and 13 Jbeta primers. The method was immunoSEQ multiplex PCR; TCRdb's version includes in-frame clones alone and lacks a portion of them. Of about 93,000 clones in the sample, around three quarters are singletons; the top ten hold approximately 7.5%. The source material was PBMCs. These receptors were taken from a man aged 25-45 years in good health and CMV-seronegative.

V gene TRBV7-2 combines with J gene TRBJ2-7, with TRBD1 identical over 12 bases. Germline V CDR1 and CDR2: SGHTA, FQGNSA. This CDR3 contains 15 residues. V lost 5 bases, J lost 2 bases, and 4 bases stayed unmatched. CDR3 region: CASSLGQGAPYEQYF. DNA for the CDR3: TGTGCCAGCAGCCTGGGACAGGGGGCCCCCTACGAGCAGTACTTC.

This chain connects TRBV6-1 to TRBJ1-2, with D hard to call. The germline V gene has CDR1 MNHNS and CDR2 SASEGT. Trimming removed 6 bases at V and 2 bases at J, with 13 bases between. CDR3 length equals 14 residues. Here the CDR3 DNA reads TGTGCCAGCAGACCCGCAGGCCAGAACTATGGCTACACCTTC. Its translation: CASRPAGQNYGYTF.

J is TRBJ2-7 and V is TRBV10-3, with D perhaps matching TRBD2 (6 bases). Germline V gene sequence: CDR1 ENHRY, CDR2 SYGVKD. Trimming left V 8 bases short and J 6 bases short, with 17 bases between. This CDR3 comprises 13 residues. CDR3: CAIWSGGTAEQYF. In DNA form, the CDR3 reads TGTGCCATCTGGTCCGGGGGAACGGCCGAGCAGTACTTC.

The chain couples TRBV29-1 to TRBJ1-2; TRBD1 aligns across 9 bases. Germline CDR1 is SQVTM and CDR2 is ANQGSEA. The CDR3 spans 11 residues. J lost 8 bases, V lost 5 bases, and 3 bases had no gene match. The CDR3 sequence: CSVHDRGGYTF. CDR3 sequence (DNA): TGCAGCGTTCACGACAGGGGGGGCTACACCTTC.

This rearrangement joins TRBV7-2 to TRBJ2-5; 10 nucleotides line up with TRBD1. Germline V gene data show CDR1 as SGHTA and CDR2 as FQGNSA. The J segment lost 7 bases and the V segment lost 6 bases, leaving 5 bases of the junction unmatched. The CDR3 is 13 amino acids. The CDR3 coding sequence is TGTGCCAGCAGTGACAGGGGGCGCGGGACCCAGTACTTC. This encodes CASSDRGRGTQYF. The full variable domain, with the rest looked up from reference TRBV7-2 and TRBJ2-5, is GAGVSQSPSNKVTEKGKDVELRCDPISGHTALYWYRQSLGQGLEFLIYFQGNSAPDKSGLPSDRFSAERTGGSVSTLTIQRTQQEDSAVYLCASSDRGRGTQYFGPGTRLLVL.

The genes are TRBV5-6 and TRBJ2-1, with D possibly matching TRBD1 (6 bases). Germline CDR1 and CDR2: SGHDT and YYEEEE. V lost 1 base, J lost 6 bases, and 8 bases lay in between. This CDR3 has 13 amino acids. The CDR3 region has the DNA TGTGCCAGCAGCTTGACAGGGAGCAATGAGCAGTTCTTC. This translates into CASSLTGSNEQFF.

This rearrangement joins TRBV28 to TRBJ2-2; 7 positions match TRBD1. V shed 2 bases and J 4 bases; nucleotides not matched to a gene: 7. The CDR3 contains 16 residues. Germline loops: CDR1 MDHEN, CDR2 SYDVKM. CDR3 protein: CASSLGSRGSTGELFF. The CDR3 region has the DNA TGTGCCAGCAGTTTAGGGAGCAGGGGGTCCACCGGGGAGCTGTTTTTT.

The chain has TRBV4-1 and TRBJ2-1, with 11 bases fitting TRBD2. With V trimmed by 0 bases and J by 8 bases, 9 bases remained unmatched. The length of the CDR3 is 17 residues. Germline V gene data show CDR1 as MGHRA and CDR2 as YSYEKL. The DNA of the CDR3 is TGCGCCAGCAGCCAAGAGGTCCCTAGCGGGGGGCGGGATGAGCAGTTCTTC. It yields the protein CASSQEVPSGGRDEQFF.

This chain joins TRBV2 and TRBJ2-5; no reliable D call. V was cut by 2 bases and J by 3 bases, with 10 bases left in between. Germline V gene sequence: CDR1 SNHLY, CDR2 FYNNEI. The CDR3 contains 14 residues. The CDR3 DNA follows: TGTGCCAGCAGTGAATTTAGCCCTAAAGAGACCCAGTACTTC. It yields the protein CASSEFSPKETQYF. Full variable domain (outside the CDR3, taken from reference TRBV2 and TRBJ2-5): EPEVTQTPSHQVTQMGQEVILRCVPISNHLYFYWYRQILGQKVEFLVSFYNNEISEKSEIFDDQFSVERPDGSNFTLKIRSTKLEDSAMYFCASSEFSPKETQYFGPGTRLLVL.

This sequence joins TRBV10-3 and TRBJ2-1; 10 bases map to TRBD2. Losses at the gene ends were 2 bases for V and 4 bases for J; bases not matched to a gene: 11. CDR1 is ENHRY, CDR2 SYGVKD, per germline. The CDR3 covers 18 residues. CDR3 DNA: TGTGCCATCAGTGAGGAAGCGACTAGCGGGCCTCCGTACAATGAGCAGTTCTTC. Protein: CAISEEATSGPPYNEQFF.